The 27 T cell receptor beta chains given below trace back to one sample, sequenced in a study of shared clonotypes between healthy human individuals. The table came from immunoSEQ multiplex PCR; TCRdb's copy has only in-frame clones and leaves some out. The sample has 550,000 to 700,000 clones, more than 70% seen once. Material: memory CD4+ T cells sorted from blood. Regarding subset: CD45RA-negative fraction. The source is a woman in her 30s in good health.

The rearrangement links TRBV4-2 to TRBJ1-1; 10 bases align to TRBD1. The CDR3 contains 15 residues. The germline V gene has CDR1 LGHNA and CDR2 YNFKEQ. The V and J ends lost 5 bases and 2 bases, in that order; junction bases with no gene match: 5. The CDR3 loop is CASSGTGVFNTEAFF. The CDR3 bases are TGTGCCAGCAGCGGGACAGGGGTCTTCAACACTGAAGCTTTCTTT.

The chain is built from TRBV18 and TRBJ2-7, with D hard to call. CDR3 size: 16 residues. Looked up from germline, CDR1 is KGHSH and CDR2 is LQKENI. V lost 3 bases to trimming and J lost 0 bases, with 15 bases between them. The CDR3 nucleotides read TGTGCCAGCTCACCCATGAAACGGGTTTACTCCTACGAGCAGTACTTC. Residues: CASSPMKRVYSYEQYF.

The chain uses TRBV28 and TRBJ1-2; possible D gene TRBD1, 6 bases. CDR3 size: 13 residues. Per the germline V gene, CDR1 is MDHEN and CDR2 is SYDVKM. Deletions cut 2 bases from V and 12 bases from J, with 16 bases between. The CDR3 region has the DNA TGTGCCAGCAGTTTAGCTGTGGGGGCGCATCACACCTTC. Protein: CASSLAVGAHHTF.

The chain carries TRBV19 and TRBJ2-2; 9 bases are shared with TRBD2. The CDR3 is made up of 14 amino acids. The V segment lost 6 bases and the J segment 6 bases; nucleotides outside the gene matches: 5. Germline CDR1 reads LNHDA; CDR2 reads SQIVND (reference sequence). CDR3 sequence: CASRLAGVAGELFF. The DNA of the CDR3 is TGTGCCAGTAGGTTAGCGGGAGTGGCCGGGGAGCTGTTTTTT.

The rearrangement joins TRBV6-5 to TRBJ1-5; 10 bases map to TRBD1. Germline V lookup: CDR1 MNHEY, CDR2 SVGAGI. V trimming: 6 bases; J trimming: 6 bases; junction bases outside the gene matches: 5. The CDR3 contains 14 residues. The chain's CDR3 is CASRPGQGVQPQHF. The CDR3 nucleotides are TGTGCCAGCAGACCCGGACAGGGGGTTCAGCCCCAGCATTTT.

V is TRBV5-1 and J is TRBJ1-1, with 7 bases that match TRBD1. J gave up 1 base and V 4 bases, and 4 bases lay outside the gene matches. There are 14 residues in the CDR3. The germline gives CDR1 SGHRS, CDR2 YFSETQ. The CDR3 DNA is TGCGCCAGCAGCCCGCGACAGGGGAACACTGAAGCTTTCTTT. It codes for CASSPRQGNTEAFF.

The J gene is TRBJ2-2, the V gene TRBV28; D possibly matches TRBD1 or TRBD2 (5 bases each). The V gene's germline CDR1 is MDHEN and CDR2 SYDVKM. V was cut by 9 bases and J by 5 bases, with 16 bases left in between. This CDR3 contains 14 residues. The CDR3 nucleotides are TGTGCCAGTTCGGGACCCTCGAGGACCGGGGAGCTGTTTTTT. The encoded protein is CASSGPSRTGELFF.

This clone has just a few counts. V usage is TRBV28 and J usage is TRBJ1-2; 10 bases match TRBD1. Germline V gene sequence: CDR1 MDHEN, CDR2 SYDVKM. The CDR3 totals 15 residues. V dropped 6 bases and J dropped 2; count of bases not matched to a gene: 6. The CDR3 region is CASSAPGQGNYGYTF. The CDR3 nucleotides are TGTGCCAGCAGCGCACCGGGACAGGGGAACTATGGCTACACCTTC.

This clone was seen more than once but under ten times. The rearrangement joins TRBV14 to TRBJ2-1; D unclear. Per the germline V gene, CDR1 is SGHDN and CDR2 is FVKESK. The CDR3 totals 14 residues. V was shortened by 4 bases and J by 8 bases, with 15 bases between the two germline ends. The CDR3 sequence: CASSPQFSGDEQFF. The CDR3 DNA sequence: TGTGCCAGCAGCCCCCAGTTTAGTGGCGATGAGCAGTTCTTC.

This clone was observed many times. V usage is TRBV7-9 and J usage is TRBJ1-2; maybe TRBD1 (5 bases). Looked up from germline, CDR1 is SEHNR and CDR2 is FQNEAQ (reference sequence). Trimming removed 1 base at V and 10 bases at J, with 16 bases between. The CDR3 sequence is 14 residues long. The CDR3 nucleotides are TGTGCCAGCAGCTTAGGCGGAGGGACCAGTGCCTACACCTTC. Its translation is CASSLGGGTSAYTF.

The V and J genes are TRBV30 and TRBJ2-7; D is unresolved. V was shortened by 0 bases and J by 2 bases, with 5 bases between the two germline ends. The CDR3 has 12 residues. CDR1 is GTSNPN, CDR2 SVGIG, per germline (reference sequence). The CDR3 is CAWSVLPYEQYF. The CDR3 DNA reads TGTGCCTGGAGTGTACTTCCCTACGAGCAGTACTTC.

The chain uses TRBV5-1 and TRBJ2-2; D might be TRBD2 (6 bases). The length of the CDR3 is 15 residues. CDR1 SGHRS and CDR2 YFSETQ come from the germline V gene. V shed 4 bases and J shed 6 bases, with 16 bases lying between them. The CDR3 DNA follows: TGCGCCAGCAGCCAGCCGGGAGTTGGGGCCGGGGAGCTGTTTTTT. Its protein is CASSQPGVGAGELFF. Variable domain in full (rest from reference TRBV5-1 and TRBJ2-2): KAGVTQTPRYLIKTRGQQVTLSCSPISGHRSVSWYQQTPGQGLQFLFEYFSETQRNKGNFPGRFSGRQFSNSRSEMNVSTLELGDSALYLCASSQPGVGAGELFFGEGSRLTVL.

The rearrangement uses TRBV6-5 and TRBJ2-7, with 8 nucleotides matching TRBD1. Germline CDR1 and CDR2: MNHEY and SVGAGI. The junction had 5 bases not matched to a gene; V was cut back by 5 bases and J by 5 bases. The CDR3 consists of 13 residues. DNA for the CDR3: TGTGCCAGCAGTGGACAGGGTTTGGACGAGCAGTACTTC. Its protein product is CASSGQGLDEQYF.

The CDR3: CASSLQGARSTDTQYF. The DNA of the CDR3 is TGTGCCAGCAGCCTACAGGGGGCCCGGAGCACAGATACGCAGTATTTT. V and J are TRBV14 and TRBJ2-3, with 9 bases fitting TRBD1. The V and J ends lost 4 bases and 0 bases, in that order; junction bases with no gene match: 5. The CDR3 contains 16 residues. Per germline, CDR1 SGHDN and CDR2 FVKESK.

The rearrangement uses TRBV25-1 and TRBJ2-2; a possible D gene is TRBD2 (5 bases). Germline loops: CDR1 MGHDK, CDR2 SYGVNS. CDR3 length: 16 amino acids. V lost 4 bases and J 4 bases, leaving 16 bases between the germline ends. The DNA for the CDR3 is TGTGCCAGCAGTGTCTACGGCTCTAGCCGCACCGGGGAGCTGTTTTTT. Translated, it gives CASSVYGSSRTGELFF. The entire variable domain, with the rest obtained from reference TRBV25-1 and TRBJ2-2, is as follows: EADIYQTPRYLVIGTGKKITLECSQTMGHDKMYWYQQDPGMELHLIHYSYGVNSTEKGDLSSESTVSRIRTEHFPLTLESARPSHTSQYLCASSVYGSSRTGELFFGEGSRLTVL.

At least ten counts were recorded for this clone. The chain uses TRBV5-1 and TRBJ2-7, with 8 bases aligning to TRBD2. This CDR3 has 14 amino acids. Trimming cost V 1 base and J 2 bases; bases outside gene matches: 2. The germline V gene has CDR1 SGHRS and CDR2 YFSETQ. CDR3 sequence: CASSLNSGTYEQYF. The CDR3, as DNA: TGCGCCAGCAGCTTGAATAGCGGGACCTACGAGCAGTACTTC.

CDR3 sequence reads: CSVARENGEQFF. CDR3 bases: TGCAGCGTTGCGAGGGAGAACGGTGAGCAGTTCTTC. This sequence joins TRBV29-1 and TRBJ2-1; D possibly corresponds to TRBD2 (5 bases). V gave up 4 bases and J gave up 9 bases, with 13 bases separating them. The CDR3 has 12 residues. The germline V gene encodes CDR1 SQVTM and CDR2 ANQGSEA.

The table lists this clone with a few counts. The CDR3 bases are TGTGCCAGCAGCTCGTTCGACAGAGGAGAGCAGTACTTC. This translates into CASSSFDRGEQYF. The genes are TRBV5-4 and TRBJ2-7; tentative D call: TRBD1 (5 bases). The CDR3 is 13 amino acids. Germline loops: CDR1 SGHNT, CDR2 YYREEE (reference sequence). The V gene lost 3 bases and the J gene lost 7 bases, with 14 bases spanning the gap.

The V and J genes are TRBV4-2 and TRBJ2-6; D may be TRBD1 or TRBD2 (5 bases each). V was trimmed by 5 bases and J by 0 bases, leaving 11 bases between them. Germline CDR1 reads LGHNA; CDR2 reads YNFKEQ. The CDR3 contains 16 residues. The CDR3: CASSRDGGSGANVLTF. CDR3 bases: TGTGCCAGCAGCAGGGACGGAGGCTCTGGGGCCAACGTCCTGACTTTC.

The chain links TRBV19 to TRBJ2-7; D may be TRBD1 (5 bases). Germline V gene data show CDR1 as LNHDA and CDR2 as SQIVND (reference sequence). This CDR3 region has 14 residues. V was clipped by 2 bases and J by 3 bases, with 11 bases between them. CDR3 loop: CASSIQGSLYEQYF. In DNA form, the CDR3 reads TGTGCCAGTAGTATACAGGGAAGCCTCTACGAGCAGTACTTC.

The CDR3: CASNDRGQANYGYTF. The CDR3 region has the DNA TGTGCCAGTAATGACAGGGGGCAAGCTAACTATGGCTACACCTTC. The genes are TRBV19 and TRBJ1-2, with 10 bases fitting TRBD1. V gave up 7 bases and J gave up 0 bases; unmatched junction bases: 5. Per the germline V gene, CDR1 is LNHDA and CDR2 is SQIVND (reference sequence). This CDR3 is built from 15 residues.

This clone was picked up a small number of times. The V call is TRBV9, the J call TRBJ2-3, with TRBD2 matching over 10 bases. V lost 3 bases to trimming and J lost 2 bases; unmatched junction nucleotides: 6. Germline CDR1 reads SGDLS; CDR2 reads YYNGEE. The CDR3 is made up of 16 amino acids. In DNA, the CDR3 is TGTGCCAGCAGCGGCGATAGCGGGAGGCCCACAGATACGCAGTATTTT. Protein product: CASSGDSGRPTDTQYF.

A remark on this clone: The same CDR3 can be traced to other DNA sequences in this sample. The rearrangement links TRBV20-1 to TRBJ2-2; D uncertain. This CDR3 contains 11 residues. Trimming stripped 3 bases from V and 5 bases from J, with 4 bases between. The germline gives CDR1 DFQATT, CDR2 SNEGSKA (reference sequence). The CDR3 DNA is TGCAGTGCTAGCGGGACCGGGGAGCTGTTTTTT. It translates to CSASGTGELFF.

As regards this clone: Other DNA sequences of this sample code for an identical CDR3. The chain employs TRBV5-1 and TRBJ1-1; D gene uncertain. The CDR3 totals 14 residues. The ends were cut back, 0 bases at V and 4 bases at J, with 10 bases in the middle. Germline CDR1 and CDR2: SGHRS and YFSETQ. The CDR3 DNA is TGCGCCAGCAGCTTGGCATTAGGGTCCACTGAAGCTTTCTTT. This sequence encodes CASSLALGSTEAFF.

This clone was found a few times. DNA of the CDR3: TGCGCCAGCAGCCGCTCGGATCCGTCCTACGAGCAGTACTTC. As protein: CASSRSDPSYEQYF. This chain uses TRBV5-1 with TRBJ2-7; D remains ambiguous. V lost 4 bases and J lost 1, with 12 bases in between. This CDR3 region has 14 residues. Germline-derived CDR1 and CDR2 are SGHRS and YFSETQ.

This clone was counted once. The chain recombines TRBV28 with TRBJ2-5; 10 bases map to TRBD1. The J call is in doubt because the DNA end fits TRBJ2-7 better. The germline gives CDR1 MDHEN, CDR2 SYDVKM. This CDR3 contains 17 residues. The CDR3 DNA follows: TGTGCCAGCAGTGCCACCCCGGGACAGGGGTTCTCCTACGAGCAGTACTTC. The encoded protein is CASSATPGQGFSYEQYF.

This clone was recorded at least ten times. The rearrangement uses TRBV28 and TRBJ1-4; perhaps TRBD1 as D (5 bases). The CDR3 has 13 residues. With 5 bases removed from V and 13 bases from J, the gap between germline ends came to 17 bases. CDR1 and CDR2 (germline): MDHEN, SYDVKM. In DNA form, the CDR3 reads TGTGCCAGCAGTCCCAACGGGGGGGTTGCACTGTTTTTT. Translating it yields CASSPNGGVALFF.